The present T cell receptor (beta chain) was sequenced within a study of persistence of HIV-infected CD4 T cells. Findings of the study overall: CMV- and Gag-responding cells had lower TCRbeta richness than CD3/CD28-responding cells. Antigen-responding cells were enriched for degenerate expanded CDR3beta sequences.

The immunoSEQ assay was version 4, run in survey mode. Only in-frame clones appear in the TCRdb table, and some are missing; sequencing was by immunoSEQ multiplex PCR. The sample records 15,000 to 20,000 clones, around 60% being singletons. The stimulus was lysate of CMV-infected fibroblasts, approximately 9.6 ug/mL. Sorting selected CD4+ T cells upregulating both CD40 ligand and CD69. Turning to this clone: The antigen remains unidentified.

This receptor was taken from an adult woman with HIV who was CMV-seropositive. The sample here was CD4+ T cells sorted from PBMCs after approximately 20-hour stimulation, taken from a patient who received antiretroviral therapy.

CDR3 in DNA: TGTGCCAGCAGTTCGCATTTACGGGTAGAGAACACTGAAGCTTTCTTT. Translating it yields CASSSHLRVENTEAFF. The J gene is TRBJ1-1, the V gene TRBV6-5; the D is unclear. The CDR3 is 16 amino acids. Germline V lookup: CDR1 MNHEY, CDR2 SVGAGI. V lost 4 bases, J lost 1 base, and 16 bases lay in between.